These 28 T cell receptor beta chains were sequenced from one sample in a study of blood T cells in healthy people across ages. The second PCR ran about 6 to 11 cycles with a sample-barcoded 5' primer and J-beta primers. Each CDR3 protein gets one entry after TCRdb re-called the 5' RACE reads with MiXCR. The sample holds around 1.1 million distinct CDR3 sequences, around two fifths seen once. Specimen: blood. The source of these receptors is a man younger than 35 in good health.

With respect to this clonotype: A much larger clone lies one base from this, so it may be a read error. The CDR3 DNA sequence: TGCAGCGTTGGAGATCGGGTAGGGGCCAGCTATGGCTACACCTTC. Translated: CSVGDRVGASYGYTF. The chain has TRBV29-1 and TRBJ1-2, with D maybe TRBD1 (5 bases). V shed 4 bases and J shed 4 bases, with 19 bases lying between them. Germline values: CDR1 SQVTM, CDR2 ANQGSEA. The CDR3 totals 15 residues.

The chain recombines TRBV6-5 with TRBJ2-4, with TRBD1 matching over 8 bases. V was pared by 5 bases and J by 13 bases, with 19 bases of the junction left unmatched. CDR3 length: 16 residues. Germline V gene lookup returns CDR1 MNHEY and CDR2 SVGAGI. The CDR3 is CASSRPDRGSYNEQYF. Here the CDR3 DNA reads TGTGCCAGCAGTCGACCAGACAGGGGATCCTACAATGAGCAGTACTTC.

The V gene is TRBV11-2, the J gene TRBJ2-7, with D uncertain. This CDR3 is built from 15 residues. The germline V gene has CDR1 SGHAT and CDR2 FQNNGV. V was shortened by 4 bases and J by 7 bases, with 20 bases between the two germline ends. The CDR3 DNA is TGTGCCAGCAGCTGTAGCCAAAATCCGGGCTATGAGCAGTACTTC. Translating it yields CASSCSQNPGYEQYF.

This clonotype appeared a few times. J is TRBJ1-5 and V is TRBV27; 8 bases map to TRBD1. This CDR3 spans 16 amino acids. CDR1 MNHEY and CDR2 SMNVEV come from the germline V gene (reference sequence). V was pared by 0 bases and J by 6 bases, with 7 bases of the junction left unmatched. CDR3 sequence: CASSLSFGQGSQPQHF. The CDR3 DNA follows: TGTGCCAGCAGTTTATCGTTCGGACAGGGCTCTCAGCCCCAGCATTTT.

This clonotype was recorded a few times. The genes are TRBV4-2 and TRBJ1-4, with 7 bases lining up with TRBD1. From germline, CDR1 is LGHNA and CDR2 YNFKEQ. This CDR3 region has 14 residues. V lost 4 bases and J lost 3; bases outside the gene matches: 2. The CDR3 reads CASSPDRSNEKLFF. The CDR3 coding sequence is TGTGCCAGCAGCCCGGACAGGTCTAATGAAAAACTGTTTTTT.

The V call is TRBV20-1, the J call TRBJ2-2, with 10 bases aligning to TRBD2. V lost 0 bases and J lost 2; bases outside the gene matches: 21. CDR3 length: 22 amino acids. The germline V gene has CDR1 DFQATT and CDR2 SNEGSKA (reference sequence). CDR3 bases: TGCAGTGCTAGAGATGTCAACTCCGCTAGCGGGGGAGATAGCTTAAACACCGGGGAGCTGTTTTTT. Protein: CSARDVNSASGGDSLNTGELFF.

This clonotype was picked up a small number of times. This chain uses TRBV27 with TRBJ1-2; D might be TRBD1 (6 bases). V shed 5 bases and J shed 8 bases, with 18 bases lying between them. Germline CDR1 MNHEY, CDR2 SMNVEV (reference sequence). This CDR3 spans 14 amino acids. The CDR3 nucleotides are TGTGCCAGCAGTGGCCTCGGGGACACCGGAGGCTACACCTTC. Protein sequence: CASSGLGDTGGYTF.

The chain employs TRBV5-5 and TRBJ1-1; 8 nucleotides match TRBD1. The junction had 17 bases not matched to a gene; V was cut back by 4 bases and J by 0 bases. The CDR3 contains 19 residues. Germline V lookup: CDR1 SGHKS, CDR2 YYEKEE (reference sequence). CDR3 nucleotides: TGTGCCAGCAGCCCTTCAGGGGGCGCCGGGGCCATTATGAACACTGAAGCTTTCTTT. This gives the protein CASSPSGGAGAIMNTEAFF.

The chain couples TRBV5-1 to TRBJ2-2, with TRBD1 as a possible D gene (5 bases). Trimming removed 1 base from V and 0 bases from J, with 10 bases in between. The CDR3 runs to 16 residues. Germline CDR1 and CDR2: SGHRS and YFSETQ. The CDR3 loop is CASSLQGPTNTGELFF. The CDR3 DNA sequence: TGCGCCAGCAGCTTGCAGGGTCCCACGAACACCGGGGAGCTGTTTTTT.

The gene calls are TRBV12-3 or TRBV12-4 and TRBJ2-7; 9 nucleotides match TRBD2. With V trimmed by 6 bases and J by 3 bases, 6 bases remained unmatched. This CDR3 has 14 residues. As DNA, the CDR3 is TGTGCCAGCAGCTCGGGACTAGCTCTCTACGAGCAGTACTTC. Translating gives CASSSGLALYEQYF.

This clonotype showed up just a few times. The chain is built from TRBV7-2 and TRBJ1-4; D is perhaps TRBD1 (5 bases). The ends were cut back, 5 bases at V and 8 bases at J, with 18 bases in the middle. CDR3 size: 15 residues. Germline CDR1 and CDR2: SGHTA and FQGNSA. CDR3 nucleotides: TGTGCCAGCAGCCTCCTGGGCCAGAGGGGCGAAAAACTGTTTTTT. It yields the protein CASSLLGQRGEKLFF. The whole variable domain, remainder taken from reference TRBV7-2 and TRBJ1-4, is GAGVSQSPSNKVTEKGKDVELRCDPISGHTALYWYRQSLGQGLEFLIYFQGNSAPDKSGLPSDRFSAERTGGSVSTLTIQRTQQEDSAVYLCASSLLGQRGEKLFFGSGTQLSVL.

The chain has TRBV12-3 or TRBV12-4 and TRBJ2-1; no firm D call. With the DNA end fitting TRBJ2-7 better, the J assignment may be wrong. CDR3 size: 12 residues. As DNA, the CDR3 is TGTGCCAGCAGCATCTCCTACAATGAGCAGTACTTC. Amino acid sequence: CASSISYNEQYF.

A few counts support this clonotype. The chain employs TRBV4-2 and TRBJ1-6; possibly TRBD1 for D (5 bases). The CDR3 extends over 15 amino acids. The V and J ends lost 4 bases and 5 bases respectively, with 12 bases between them. The germline V gene has CDR1 LGHNA and CDR2 YNFKEQ. The CDR3 region has the DNA TGTGCCAGCAGCCCCCGACAGAGAGATAATTCACCCCTCCACTTT. As protein: CASSPRQRDNSPLHF.

As concerns this clonotype: One junction end does not reproduce the germline sequence, and a read error may be involved. The CDR3 coding sequence is TGCGTCAGCAGCCATGGACCTAGCGGCAATGAGCAGTTCTTC. Its translation is CVSSHGPSGNEQFF. This chain connects TRBV4-3 to TRBJ2-1; 7 bases match TRBD2. The CDR3 covers 14 residues. Germline assignment: CDR1 LGHNA and CDR2 YSLEER.

This clonotype was detected only a few times. The chain joins TRBV7-9 to TRBJ2-3; D is ambiguous. Trimming cost V 1 base and J 1 base, with 9 bases left between them. This CDR3 has 15 residues. Germline V gene data show CDR1 as SEHNR and CDR2 as FQNEAQ (reference sequence). CDR3 coding DNA: TGTGCCAGCAGCTTAGTCTCAGCTCGCACAGATACGCAGTATTTT. As protein: CASSLVSARTDTQYF.

The V gene is TRBV12-3 or TRBV12-4, the J gene TRBJ1-2; TRBD1 matches 9 bases. The CDR3 has 16 residues. V lost 1 base and J lost 3; bases outside the gene matches: 6. This chain's CDR3 is CASSLGTGVSDYGYTF. The CDR3 nucleotides are TGTGCCAGCAGTTTAGGGACAGGGGTTAGCGACTATGGCTACACCTTC.

In this sample, this clonotype turned up a few times. The V gene is TRBV6-6, the J gene TRBJ2-5, with D perhaps given as TRBD1 or TRBD2 (5 bases each). In germline, CDR1 is MNHNY, CDR2 SVGAGI (reference sequence). Between the trimmed V and J ends, which lost 3 bases and 4 bases, there was a span of 9 bases. The CDR3 loop spans 13 amino acids. CDR3 in amino acids: CASSYSGRETQYF. DNA for the CDR3: TGTGCCAGCAGTTATTCAGGGAGAGAGACCCAGTACTTC.

V is TRBV28 and J is TRBJ2-4; TRBD2 aligns across 8 bases. The CDR3 totals 15 residues. The V gene end was trimmed by 2 bases and the J gene end by 3 bases; junction bases not matched to a gene: 3. Germline V lookup: CDR1 MDHEN, CDR2 SYDVKM. For the CDR3, the DNA is TGTGCCAGCAGTTTAATGCTAGCGGGCAAAAACATTCAGTACTTC. It translates to CASSLMLAGKNIQYF. Supplemented by reference TRBV28 and TRBJ2-4, the full variable domain reads DVKVTQSSRYLVKRTGEKVFLECVQDMDHENMFWYRQDPGLGLRLIYFSYDVKMKEKGDIPEGYSVSREKKERFSLILESASTNQTSMYLCASSLMLAGKNIQYFGAGTRLSVL.

The gene calls are TRBV20-1 and TRBJ1-2; D gene ambiguous. Germline V lookup: CDR1 DFQATT, CDR2 SNEGSKA (reference sequence). The CDR3 length is 12 residues. Trimming took off 4 bases at V and 8 bases at J, with 14 bases between the two ends. The CDR3 DNA follows: TGCAGTGCTAATCGGGGTCTGGACGGCTACACCTTC. This gives the protein CSANRGLDGYTF.

The chain employs TRBV5-1 and TRBJ2-1; possible D gene TRBD2, 5 bases. Matching the DNA end better, TRBJ2-7 makes the J call doubtful. CDR1 and CDR2 from the germline V gene are SGHRS and YFSETQ. The CDR3 extends over 15 amino acids. The CDR3: CASSLAGDYYNEQYF. The CDR3 region has the DNA TGCGCCAGCAGCTTGGCCGGGGATTACTACAATGAGCAGTACTTC.

In its sample, this clonotype was seen a few times. The chain combines TRBV14 with TRBJ1-4; D gene uncertain. This CDR3 spans 14 amino acids. V was shortened by 1 base and J by 4 bases, with 7 bases between the two germline ends. The germline CDR1 and CDR2 sequences are SGHDN and FVKESK. The CDR3 DNA is TGTGCCAGCAGCCAAGGCTCGAATAATGAAAAACTGTTTTTT. It is translated as CASSQGSNNEKLFF. The entire variable domain, with the rest obtained from reference TRBV14 and TRBJ1-4, is as follows: EAGVTQFPSHSVIEKGQTVTLRCDPISGHDNLYWYRRVMGKEIKFLLHFVKESKQDESGMPNNRFLAERTGGTYSTLKVQPAELEDSGVYFCASSQGSNNEKLFFGSGTQLSVL.

J is TRBJ1-2 and V is TRBV20-1; the D is unclear. Germline V gives CDR1 DFQATT, CDR2 SNEGSKA (reference sequence). Trimming stripped 3 bases from V and 2 bases from J, with 7 bases between. The CDR3 runs 12 residues. The CDR3 sequence: CSASPLNYGYTF. DNA of the CDR3: TGCAGTGCTAGCCCCCTAAACTATGGCTACACCTTC.

This clonotype was observed a few times. The rearrangement joins TRBV29-1 to TRBJ1-2; D is unclear. Germline V gene lookup returns CDR1 SQVTM and CDR2 ANQGSEA. Trimming shortened V by 4 bases and J by 8 bases, and 17 bases separated the two germline ends. This CDR3 has 13 amino acids. The DNA of the CDR3 is TGCAGCGTTGTAGTAGTAGGGCAATCCGGCTACACCTTC. Encoded protein: CSVVVVGQSGYTF.

This clonotype is a singleton in its sample. V gene TRBV2 combines with J gene TRBJ2-7, with a possible D match to TRBD1 (7 bases). The CDR3 spans 15 residues. V dropped 3 bases and J dropped 2 bases, with 14 bases sitting between them. Germline V lookup: CDR1 SNHLY, CDR2 FYNNEI. The CDR3 bases are TGTGCCAGCAGTGATGACAGGGAGGCTCCCTACGAGCAGTACTTC. Translating it yields CASSDDREAPYEQYF.

With regard to this clonotype: Sequence at one end of the junction differs from germline and may be a read error. This chain connects TRBV4-3 to TRBJ2-3; D call uncertain. The CDR3 totals 14 residues. The germline gives CDR1 LGHNA, CDR2 YSLEER. In nucleotides, the CDR3 is TGCGCCAGCGGCCAAGGCAGGTACACAGATACGCAGTATTTT. It yields the protein CASGQGRYTDTQYF.

This chain connects TRBV6-2 or TRBV6-3 to TRBJ2-1; 14 nucleotides match TRBD2. CDR1 MNHEY and CDR2 SVGEGT come from the germline V gene. CDR3 length: 15 amino acids. Unmatched junction bases numbered 7, after V lost 6 bases and J lost 9 bases. CDR3 sequence: CASSGLAGGIFEQFF. CDR3 nucleotide sequence: TGTGCCAGCAGCGGACTAGCGGGGGGAATTTTTGAGCAGTTCTTC.

This clonotype was recorded a few times. This chain uses TRBV18 with TRBJ1-2; unclear D gene. The CDR3 totals 17 residues. Germline values: CDR1 KGHSH, CDR2 LQKENI. V was shortened by 3 bases and J by 5 bases, with 22 bases between the two germline ends. The CDR3 spells CASSPPELQSAVYGYTF. CDR3 sequence (DNA): TGTGCCAGCTCACCTCCGGAACTCCAGAGCGCTGTTTATGGCTACACCTTC.

The chain uses TRBV30 and TRBJ2-3; no definite D call. In germline, CDR1 is GTSNPN, CDR2 SVGIG (reference sequence). Between the trimmed V and J ends, which lost 3 bases and 4 bases, there was a span of 5 bases. This CDR3 spans 11 amino acids. CDR3 residues: CAWSNADTQYF. CDR3 nucleotides: TGTGCCTGGAGCAACGCAGATACGCAGTATTTT. The whole variable domain, remainder taken from reference TRBV30 and TRBJ2-3, is SQTIHQWPATLVQPVGSPLSLECTVEGTSNPNLYWYRQAAGRGLQLLFYSVGIGQISSEVPQNLSASRPQDRQFILSSKKLLLSDSGFYLCAWSNADTQYFGPGTRLTVL.